This section outlines one T cell receptor beta chain sequence together with its context. The sample comes from a study of early T cells in non-severe SARS-CoV-2 infection. The wider study: Chains stayed unpaired after sequencing of bulk RNA from unsorted whole blood.

Attachment of unique molecular identifiers to individual cDNA molecules was performed. From the 5' RACE reads, TCRdb called clonotypes with MiXCR, one entry per CDR3 protein. The table shows around 57,000 distinct CDR3 sequences, with around 8% occurring only once. The CDR3 has 15 residues. The V segment lost 3 bases and the J segment 4 bases; nucleotides outside the gene matches: 7. The source of this sequence is an adult who was a healthcare worker with PCR-confirmed SARS-CoV-2 infection or an uninfected control (not recorded which). Specimen: whole blood. V and J are TRBV12-3 or TRBV12-4 and TRBJ2-3; TRBD2 matches 7 bases. In DNA, the CDR3 is TGTGCCAGCAGTTTGGTGGCGGGAGTCTCAGATACGCAGTATTTT. Protein: CASSLVAGVSDTQYF.